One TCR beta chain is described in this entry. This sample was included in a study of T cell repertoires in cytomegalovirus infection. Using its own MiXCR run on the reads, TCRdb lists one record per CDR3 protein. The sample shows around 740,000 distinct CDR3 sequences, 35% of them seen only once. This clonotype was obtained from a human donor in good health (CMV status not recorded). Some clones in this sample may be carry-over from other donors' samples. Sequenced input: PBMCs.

In nucleotides, the CDR3 is TGTGCCTGGAGTTCTAGCCCTTCCACAGGGGGCTGGGCTGAAGCTTTCTTT. As protein: CAWSSSPSTGGWAEAFF. This sequence joins TRBV30 and TRBJ1-1; 9 nucleotides match TRBD1. V trimming: 2 bases; J trimming: 6 bases; junction bases outside the gene matches: 16. Germline CDR1 is GTSNPN and CDR2 is SVGIG (reference sequence). This CDR3 has 17 residues.